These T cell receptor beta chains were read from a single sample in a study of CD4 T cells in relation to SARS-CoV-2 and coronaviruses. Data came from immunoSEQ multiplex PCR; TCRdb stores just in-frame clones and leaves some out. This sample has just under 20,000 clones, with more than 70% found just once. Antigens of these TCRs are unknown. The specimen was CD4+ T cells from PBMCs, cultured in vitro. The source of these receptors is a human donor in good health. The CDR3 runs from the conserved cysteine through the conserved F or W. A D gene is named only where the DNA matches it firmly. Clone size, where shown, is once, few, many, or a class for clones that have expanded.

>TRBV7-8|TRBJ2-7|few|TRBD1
TGTGCCAGCAGCTCACCGTGGGACAGGGTGAACTACGAGCAGTACTTC
CASSSPWDRVNYEQYF
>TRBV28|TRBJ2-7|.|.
TGTGCCAGCAGCCCCGGTGGCTCAAGCTCCTACGAGCAGTACTTC
CASSPGGSSSYEQYF
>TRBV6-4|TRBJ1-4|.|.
TGTGCCAGCAGTGACTCAAGGGGAACTAATGAAAAACTGTTTTTT
CASSDSRGTNEKLFF
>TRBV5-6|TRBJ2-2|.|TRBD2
TGTGCCAGCAGCTCCCCCTCGAGCGGGATCACCGGGGAGCTGTTTTTT
CASSSPSSGITGELFF
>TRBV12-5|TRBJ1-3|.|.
TGTGCTAGTCAAGAAGACAGCTCCTCTGGAAACACCATATATTTT
CASQEDSSSGNTIYF
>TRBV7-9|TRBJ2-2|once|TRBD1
TGTGCCAGCAGTCAACAGGGGCTTGGAAACACCGGGGAGCTGTTTTTT
CASSQQGLGNTGELFF
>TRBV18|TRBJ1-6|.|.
TGTGCCAGCTCACCACAGTGGGGTAATTCACCCCTCCACTTT
CASSPQWGNSPLHF
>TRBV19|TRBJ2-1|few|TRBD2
TGTGCCAGTAGTAAAGTGGGACTAACCTACAATGAGCAGTTCTTC
CASSKVGLTYNEQFF
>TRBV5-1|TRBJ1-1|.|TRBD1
TGCGCCAGCAGCTTGGCTGTCGGACAGGCCGCTGAAGCTTTCTTT
CASSLAVGQAAEAFF
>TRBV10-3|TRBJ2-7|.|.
TGTGCCATCACAGGGGAATGGAGCCACGAGCAGTACTTC
CAITGEWSHEQYF
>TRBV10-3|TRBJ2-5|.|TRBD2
TGTGCCATCAGTGAGTCGGGAGGGCAAGAGACCCAGTACTTC
CAISESGGQETQYF
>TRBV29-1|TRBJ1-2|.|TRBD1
TGCAGCGTTGTCCCCCAGGGGGCAGGGGGCTACACCTTC
CSVVPQGAGGYTF
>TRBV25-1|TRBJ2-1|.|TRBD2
TGTGCCAGCGCCTTTACGGGAGGGCGGTATGAGCAGTTCTTC
CASAFTGGRYEQFF
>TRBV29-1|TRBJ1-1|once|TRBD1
TGCAGCGTTTTTCCTGGACAGGGCGAAGCTTTCTTT
CSVFPGQGEAFF
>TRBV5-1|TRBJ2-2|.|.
TGCGCCAGCAGCTCGCGCACCGGGGAGCTGTTTTTT
CASSSRTGELFF
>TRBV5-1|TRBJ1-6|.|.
TGCGCCAGCAGCCACCTACAGAACTCTCTACGTCAGAGCTCCTATAATTCACCCCTCCACTTT
CASSHLQNSLRQSSYNSPLHF
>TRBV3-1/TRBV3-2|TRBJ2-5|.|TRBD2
TGTGCCAGCAGCCAACTAGCGGGAGGGAAAGAGACCCAGTACTTC
CASSQLAGGKETQYF
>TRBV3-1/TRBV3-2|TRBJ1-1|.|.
TGTGCCAGCAGCCTACCCTTGGGGGCAGGGACTGAAGCTTTCTTT
CASSLPLGAGTEAFF
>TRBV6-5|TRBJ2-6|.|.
TGTGCCAGCAGCCTCTACTCTGGGGCCAACGTCCTGACTTTC
CASSLYSGANVLTF
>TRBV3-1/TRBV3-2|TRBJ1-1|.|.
TGTGCCAGCAGCTCCCGGACAGCTAACACTGAAGCTTTCTTT
CASSSRTANTEAFF
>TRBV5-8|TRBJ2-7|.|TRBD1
TGTGCCAGCAGCCAAGACAGGGGTTCCGAGCAGTACTTC
CASSQDRGSEQYF
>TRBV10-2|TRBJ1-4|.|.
TGCGCCAGCAGTGTTCAAGGGGGGACTAATGAAAAACTGTTTTTT
CASSVQGGTNEKLFF
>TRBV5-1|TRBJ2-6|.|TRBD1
TGCGCCAGCAGCTCCCCTCCCGGGACAGGGCCCGGGGCCAACGTCCTGACTTTC
CASSSPPGTGPGANVLTF
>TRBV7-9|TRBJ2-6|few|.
TGTGCCAGCAGCCTGGACGTTAGTTGGGCCAACGTCCTGACTTTC
CASSLDVSWANVLTF
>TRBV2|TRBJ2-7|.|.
TGTGCCAGCAGTGAATTGTACTACGAGCAGTACTTC
CASSELYYEQYF
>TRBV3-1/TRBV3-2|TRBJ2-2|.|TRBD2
TGTGCCAGCAGCCCAGGGACTAGCGCCGGGATTTGGGAGCTGTTTTTT
CASSPGTSAGIWELFF
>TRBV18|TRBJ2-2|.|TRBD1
TGTGCCAGCTCACGAGGACAGGACGGGGAGCTGTTTTTT
CASSRGQDGELFF
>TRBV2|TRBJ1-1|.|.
TGTGCCAGCAGTGAAATCGGGTTCGGGGTACCTGAAGCTTTCTTT
CASSEIGFGVPEAFF
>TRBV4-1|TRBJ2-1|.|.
TGCGCCAGCAGCCAAGGAAGCGCCACCTCCTACAATGAGCAGTTCTTC
CASSQGSATSYNEQFF
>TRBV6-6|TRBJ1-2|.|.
TGTGCCAGCAGTTACTGGGACGACTACACCTTC
CASSYWDDYTF
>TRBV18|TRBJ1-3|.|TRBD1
TGTGCCAGCTCACCAGGGGCAGGGGGCATCTCAAACACCATATATTTT
CASSPGAGGISNTIYF
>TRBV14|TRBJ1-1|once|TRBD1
TGTGCCAGCAGCCTAACAGGGGCGGGAGGCACTGAAGCTTTCTTT
CASSLTGAGGTEAFF
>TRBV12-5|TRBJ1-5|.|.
TGTGCTAGTTCTAGGGACAACCAGCCCCAGCATTTT
CASSRDNQPQHF
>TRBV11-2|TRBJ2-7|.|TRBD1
TGTGCCAGCAGCGAACGAGGGACAGAGACCTACGAGCAGTACTTC
CASSERGTETYEQYF
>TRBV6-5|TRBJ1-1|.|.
TGTGCCAGCAGCCAAGGGACGGTTGAAGCTTTCTTT
CASSQGTVEAFF
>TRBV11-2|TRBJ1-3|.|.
TGTGCCAGCAGCTTAGCCGGAATCAAGGCCGGAAACACCATATATTTT
CASSLAGIKAGNTIYF
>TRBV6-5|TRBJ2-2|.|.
TGTGCCAGCGACCGACAGGGAGGTTTCACCGGGGAGCTGTTTTTT
CASDRQGGFTGELFF
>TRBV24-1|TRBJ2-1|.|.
TGTGCCACCAGTGATGGGACATTCGTCTACAATGAGCAGTTCTTC
CATSDGTFVYNEQFF
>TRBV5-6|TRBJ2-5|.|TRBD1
TGTGCCAGCAGCTTGGACAGGGGGCGAAAGACCCAGTACTTC
CASSLDRGRKTQYF
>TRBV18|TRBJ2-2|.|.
TGTGCCAGCTCACCCCAGGGGGGCCCGAACACCGGGGAGCTGTTTTTT
CASSPQGGPNTGELFF